This T cell receptor beta chain is from a study of memory CD4+ T cells and cytomegalovirus serostatus. The wider study: Of the healthy Belgian adults, 9 were CMV seropositive and 24 seronegative.

Per the germline V gene, CDR1 is MNHEY and CDR2 is SVGAGI. The CDR3 is made up of 15 amino acids. V gave up 6 bases and J gave up 0 bases, with 14 bases separating them. As handled by the study authors: Out-of-frame sequences were removed, leaving 2,204,828 distinct TCRbeta sequences. TCRdb's table, derived via immunoSEQ multiplex PCR, lists solely in-frame clones and lacks some. Clone size and V and J calls were adopted from that table, with D and trimming inferred from the DNA. This sample has about 44,000 clones; roughly 83% occur once, and the top ten carry 0.95% to 1.3%. The sort gate was single viable CD3+CD4+CD8-CD45RO+ cells for memory CD4+ T cells. CD4+ T cells were isolated by positive magnetic selection.

The V gene is TRBV6-5, the J gene TRBJ1-1; the D gene is possibly TRBD1 (6 bases). The sequence came from an adult in good health and CMV-seronegative. Sequencing input: memory CD4+ T cells from blood. This chain's CDR3 is CASSRKTGLNTEAFF. Written as DNA, the CDR3 is TGTGCCAGCAGCAGGAAGACAGGTCTGAACACTGAAGCTTTCTTT.